The 19 T cell receptor beta chains given below trace back to one sample, sequenced in a study of CD8+ T cells in alopecia areata. Following extraction, RNA underwent reverse transcription to cDNA, which served as the sequencing template. The data were produced by immunoSEQ multiplex PCR, yet TCRdb's version contains in-frame clones alone and is incomplete. The table lists about 190,000 clones, 45% to 65% of them singletons. Described treatment: oral pan-JAK inhibitor, 5-10 mg twice daily. This specimen consisted of CD4+ T cells sorted from blood, obtained at week 4, from a patient treated with tofacitinib. These receptors all come from a human donor with alopecia areata.

This sequence joins TRBV28 and TRBJ1-5; unclear D gene. The CDR3 loop spans 13 amino acids. The ends were cut back, 5 bases at V and 1 base at J, with 6 bases in the middle. Germline CDR1 MDHEN, CDR2 SYDVKM. The CDR3 DNA sequence: TGTGCCAGCAGTATTATGAGCAATCAGCCCCAGCATTTT. This gives the protein CASSIMSNQPQHF.

This clone occurred a few times. The rearrangement uses TRBV29-1 and TRBJ2-2; 7 nucleotides match TRBD2. Germline V gene data show CDR1 as SQVTM and CDR2 as ANQGSEA. With V trimmed by 1 base and J by 7 bases, 9 bases remained unmatched. This CDR3 is built from 15 residues. CDR3 nucleotide sequence: TGCAGCGTTGAAGGAGGGAGGGGAGTCGGCGGGGAGCTGTTTTTT. Its translation: CSVEGGRGVGGELFF.

This clone is medium-sized in the sample. V gene TRBV7-2 combines with J gene TRBJ2-4; no clear D gene. The V end lost 3 bases, the J end lost 7 bases, and 10 bases lay between the germline ends. Per the germline V gene, CDR1 is SGHTA and CDR2 is FQGNSA. This CDR3 is 13 amino acids long. CDR3 sequence reads: CASSFRSPNIQYF. In DNA form, the CDR3 reads TGTGCCAGCAGCTTTCGGAGCCCCAACATTCAGTACTTC.

The CDR3 is CASSHPVERTGEQYF. CDR3 DNA: TGCGCCAGCAGTCACCCCGTGGAACGTACGGGCGAGCAGTACTTC. This chain joins TRBV23-1 and TRBJ2-7; the D is unclear. TRBV23-1 is an ORF, and what it does is uncertain. V was pared by 3 bases and J by 6 bases, with 18 bases between. The CDR3 totals 15 residues.

This clone came up once. CDR3 region: CASSSTVSYEQYF. The CDR3 DNA follows: TGTGCCAGCAGTTCGACAGTCTCTTACGAGCAGTACTTC. The genes are TRBV5-6 and TRBJ2-7; perhaps TRBD1 as D (5 bases). CDR1 is SGHDT, CDR2 YYEEEE, per germline. V was pared by 5 bases and J by 4 bases, with 13 bases between. The CDR3 loop spans 13 amino acids. The full variable domain, rest sourced from reference TRBV5-6 and TRBJ2-7, is DAGVTQSPTHLIKTRGQQVTLRCSPKSGHDTVSWYQQALGQGPQFIFQYYEEEERQRGNFPDRFSGHQFPNYSSELNVNALLLGDSALYLCASSSTVSYEQYFGPGTRLTVT.

V usage is TRBV14 and J usage is TRBJ2-4; weak D call: TRBD1 (5 bases). Germline assignment: CDR1 SGHDN and CDR2 FVKESK. The V end lost 1 base, the J end lost 9 bases, and 10 bases lay between the germline ends. The length of the CDR3 is 13 residues. The CDR3 nucleotides read TGTGCCAGCAGCCAAGTGCATACAGGCATTCAGTACTTC. This translates into CASSQVHTGIQYF.

The chain has TRBV29-1 and TRBJ2-3, with D unclear. CDR1 and CDR2 from the germline V gene are SQVTM and ANQGSEA. The CDR3 runs to 12 residues. Trimming shortened V by 5 bases and J by 1 base, and 7 bases separated the two germline ends. CDR3 sequence (DNA): TGCAGCGTTTTGCTGGGCACAGATACGCAGTATTTT. Translation gives CSVLLGTDTQYF.

The rearrangement links TRBV18 to TRBJ2-2; D unclear. The CDR3 is 15 amino acids. CDR1 is KGHSH and CDR2 is LQKENI in the germline V gene. V was trimmed by 2 bases and J by 2 bases, leaving 9 bases between them. CDR3 sequence (DNA): TGTGCCAGCTCACCATATACAAGTAACACCGGGGAGCTGTTTTTT. Encoded protein: CASSPYTSNTGELFF. Variable domain in full (rest from reference TRBV18 and TRBJ2-2): NAGVMQNPRHLVRRRGQEARLRCSPMKGHSHVYWYRQLPEEGLKFMVYLQKENIIDESGMPKERFSAEFPKEGPSILRIQQVVRGDSAAYFCASSPYTSNTGELFFGEGSRLTVL.

This sequence joins TRBV29-1 and TRBJ2-5; tentative D call: TRBD2 (7 bases). Trimming removed 0 bases from V and 1 base from J, with 12 bases in between. CDR1 and CDR2 from the germline V gene are SQVTM and ANQGSEA. The CDR3 is 15 amino acids. The CDR3 here is CSVEDPGGSQETQYF. As DNA, the CDR3 is TGCAGCGTTGAAGATCCGGGGGGCAGCCAAGAGACCCAGTACTTC.

This clone was seen only a few times. The rearrangement links TRBV19 to TRBJ1-1; no clear D gene. This CDR3 comprises 12 residues. Per germline, CDR1 LNHDA and CDR2 SQIVND (reference sequence). Trimming stripped 3 bases from V and 6 bases from J, with 8 bases between. Here the CDR3 reads CASSMLRAEAFF. In DNA form, the CDR3 reads TGTGCCAGTAGTATGCTCCGGGCTGAAGCTTTCTTT. Based on the CDR3 plus reference TRBV19 and TRBJ1-1, the full variable domain is DGGITQSPKYLFRKEGQNVTLSCEQNLNHDAMYWYRQDPGQGLRLIYYSQIVNDFQKGDIAEGYSVSREKKESFPLTVTSAQKNPTAFYLCASSMLRAEAFFGQGTRLTVV.

This clone was observed a handful of times. The chain recombines TRBV23-1 with TRBJ2-7; 16 nucleotides align to TRBD2. TRBV23-1 is an ORF for which the function is uncertain. V lost 4 bases to trimming and J lost 0 bases; unmatched junction nucleotides: 18. The CDR3 covers 22 residues. The CDR3 loop is CASSLPFLDTGLAGGSSYEQYF. CDR3 nucleotides: TGCGCCAGCAGTCTGCCCTTCTTGGATACGGGACTAGCGGGAGGGAGCTCCTACGAGCAGTACTTC.

This sequence joins TRBV27 and TRBJ2-7, with 8 bases fitting TRBD1. This CDR3 has 14 amino acids. V shed 2 bases and J 4 bases; nucleotides not matched to a gene: 4. Germline CDR1 MNHEY, CDR2 SMNVEV (reference sequence). Here the CDR3 reads CASSLQGATYEQYF. The CDR3 DNA reads TGTGCCAGCAGTTTACAGGGGGCAACTTACGAGCAGTACTTC.

V gene TRBV19 combines with J gene TRBJ1-5; no reliable D call. The length of the CDR3 is 17 residues. V lost 4 bases, J lost 4 bases, and 20 bases lay in between. The germline V gene has CDR1 LNHDA and CDR2 SQIVND (reference sequence). The CDR3 bases are TGTGCCAGTAGTAGTTTACCTTTTGGTAGGGCGAATCAGCCCCAGCATTTT. This sequence encodes CASSSLPFGRANQPQHF.

In this sample, this clone turned up once. The genes are TRBV4-1 and TRBJ1-5; D unclear. Per germline, CDR1 MGHRA and CDR2 YSYEKL. This CDR3 comprises 13 residues. V was trimmed by 5 bases and J by 6 bases, leaving 11 bases between them. The CDR3 protein is CASSSPFSQPQHF. The CDR3 nucleotides are TGCGCCAGCAGCTCTCCATTTTCTCAGCCCCAGCATTTT.

This chain uses TRBV5-1 with TRBJ2-5; 14 bases line up with TRBD2. CDR1 SGHRS and CDR2 YFSETQ come from the germline V gene. The junction had 7 bases not matched to a gene; V was cut back by 4 bases and J by 5 bases. The CDR3 spans 16 residues. The CDR3 reads CASSTGTSGGRETQYF. The CDR3 bases are TGCGCCAGCAGCACCGGGACTAGCGGGGGACGGGAGACCCAGTACTTC.

A remark on this clone: At one end the junction does not follow the germline gene, possibly because of a read error. The chain couples TRBV30 to TRBJ2-7; D gene uncertain. Germline CDR1 reads GTSNPN; CDR2 reads SVGIG (reference sequence). This CDR3 has 11 residues. The CDR3 region is CAWTTDPRGHF. The CDR3, as DNA: TGTGCCTGGACCACAGACCCCCGTGGGCACTTC.

The chain recombines TRBV7-2 with TRBJ2-1; 14 nucleotides match TRBD2. The germline gives CDR1 SGHTA, CDR2 FQGNSA. This CDR3 is built from 17 residues. The V gene end was trimmed by 1 base and the J gene end by 12 bases; junction bases not matched to a gene: 11. The CDR3 nucleotides are TGTGCCAGCAGCTTAGTTCCGGGACTAGCGGGAGTAGTAGGGCAGTTCTTC. It translates to CASSLVPGLAGVVGQFF.

The genes are TRBV27 and TRBJ2-3, with TRBD2 matching over 10 bases. Germline-derived CDR1 and CDR2 are MNHEY and SMNVEV (reference sequence). The CDR3 length is 17 residues. Trimming cost V 7 bases and J 1 base; bases outside gene matches: 11. The CDR3, as DNA: TGTGCCAGCACCGAGAGCGGGAGGGGGATCGGCACAGATACGCAGTATTTT. Protein sequence: CASTESGRGIGTDTQYF.

This clone was detected many times. V gene TRBV27 combines with J gene TRBJ2-3; a possible D gene is TRBD1 (6 bases). Trimming left V 4 bases short and J 2 bases short, with 7 bases between. CDR3 length: 13 residues. Germline V gene sequence: CDR1 MNHEY, CDR2 SMNVEV (reference sequence). CDR3 sequence: CASSWGPTDTQYF. DNA for the CDR3: TGTGCCAGCAGTTGGGGGCCCACAGATACGCAGTATTTT.